Reported below is one T cell receptor beta chain. Antigen specificity is unknown. The CDR3 has 17 residues. V lost 0 bases and J lost 4; bases outside the gene matches: 6. The germline V gene encodes CDR1 SGHDN and CDR2 FVKESK. The record originates from a study of cytomegalovirus exposure and HLA in healthy donors. Whole-study results and caveats: Reported results showed that the classifier diagnosed cytomegalovirus status with high specificity and sensitivity. For most TCR sequences rarity was the rule, although some public TCRs occurred in many donors.

Primers included in the PCR were 60 Vbeta and 13 Jbeta primers. TCRdb's table, derived via immunoSEQ multiplex PCR, lists solely in-frame clones and lacks some. This table has some 150,000 clones, approximately 80% appearing once. The TCR was taken from a male donor in good health and CMV-seronegative. The material sequenced was PBMCs. The chain joins TRBV14 to TRBJ1-6; TRBD1 agrees at 7 bases. The CDR3 loop reads CASSQDWGTAYNSPLHF. The CDR3 DNA is TGTGCCAGCAGCCAAGATTGGGGGACAGCGTATAATTCACCCCTCCACTTT.